The T cell receptor (beta chain) described here comes from a study of OX40 agonist ivuxolimab in advanced cancers. The germline V gene has CDR1 MGHRA and CDR2 YSYEKL. V shed 5 bases and J 2 bases; nucleotides not matched to a gene: 3. CDR3 length: 16 residues. Clones were sequenced by immunoSEQ multiplex PCR, and TCRdb holds only the in-frame ones, with some missing. The sample shows 75,000 to 100,000 clones, 80% to 90% of them seen only once. The chain uses TRBV4-1 and TRBJ2-1; 13 positions agree with TRBD2. The sample consisted of CD4+ or CD8+ T cells sorted from blood, taken in a trial of the OX40 agonist ivuxolimab. The sequence came from an adult with an advanced solid tumor such as melanoma, head and neck, liver or kidney cancer. CDR3 protein: CASSSGTSGAYNEQFF. Here the CDR3 DNA reads TGCGCCAGCAGCTCGGGGACTAGCGGGGCCTACAATGAGCAGTTCTTC.